This TCR beta chain was recovered during a study of blood T cell repertoires in COVID-19. Overall study: Researchers got acute and convalescent COVID-19 samples from the United States, Italy and Spain. From T cells, B-cell-depleted T cells, or PBMCs came the material, which was cDNA or gDNA.

The V end lost 5 bases, the J end lost 8 bases, and 12 bases lay between the germline ends. Germline V gene sequence: CDR1 SGHVS, CDR2 FQNEAQ. The CDR3 runs to 12 residues. Per the study methods: Amplification of reference gene primers provided the estimated nucleated cell counts. Generated by immunoSEQ multiplex PCR, the TCRdb table keeps only in-frame clones and is missing some. The D gene and trimming were derived from the DNA, and the V and J assignments and clone size from that table. The data hold hundreds of thousands of clones, with 87% observed a single time. The chain uses TRBV7-8 and TRBJ1-2; D perhaps matches TRBD1 (6 bases). The sample comprised peripheral blood. This TCR derives from a man between 18 and 29 years old with active or convalescent COVID-19. The CDR3 sequence is CASSPVGAGYTF. The CDR3 DNA reads as TGTGCCAGCAGCCCCGTGGGGGCGGGCTACACCTTC.